The T cell receptor beta chain under discussion was sequenced for a study of Graves' ophthalmopathy and Graves' hyperthyroidism. Beta-chain TCR CDR3 regions were amplified from RNA transcripts. In the first round, RT-PCR was carried out with HTBI primers, and a multiplex PCR formed the second round. TCRdb ran MiXCR on the multiplex PCR reads and lists one entry per CDR3 protein. The sample records approximately 540,000 distinct CDR3 sequences, approximately 35% being singletons. Germline-derived CDR1 and CDR2 are SGHTA and FQGTGA. The germline V and J ends were trimmed by 1 base and 1 base, with 7 bases remaining between them. The CDR3 loop spans 14 amino acids. This clonotype was recorded many times.

The rearrangement joins TRBV7-3 to TRBJ1-1; no definite D call. Sequenced material: peripheral blood or thyroid tissue (not recorded which). The receptor was derived from an adult man with Graves' hyperthyroidism. The CDR3: CASSLMGRNTEAFF. The CDR3, as DNA: TGTGCCAGCAGCTTAATGGGGAGGAACACTGAAGCTTTCTTT.